Included here is one TCR beta chain sequence, with context. The sample comes from a study of cytomegalovirus exposure and HLA in healthy donors. Primers: 60 Vbeta forward and 13 Jbeta reverse. Clones were read by immunoSEQ multiplex PCR, and TCRdb kept only the in-frame ones, dropping some. The sample lists around 160,000 clones, 77% occurring once. The junction had 3 bases not matched to a gene; V was cut back by 2 bases and J by 3 bases. This CDR3 comprises 15 residues. CDR1 MNHEY and CDR2 SVGAGI come from the germline V gene. The rearrangement uses TRBV6-5 and TRBJ1-2; 10 bases align to TRBD1. Specimen: PBMCs. The sequence was collected from a woman aged 40 to 55 in good health and CMV-seropositive. CDR3 sequence reads: CASSYGDRGDYGYTF. CDR3 sequence (DNA): TGTGCCAGCAGTTACGGGGACAGGGGAGACTATGGCTACACCTTC.